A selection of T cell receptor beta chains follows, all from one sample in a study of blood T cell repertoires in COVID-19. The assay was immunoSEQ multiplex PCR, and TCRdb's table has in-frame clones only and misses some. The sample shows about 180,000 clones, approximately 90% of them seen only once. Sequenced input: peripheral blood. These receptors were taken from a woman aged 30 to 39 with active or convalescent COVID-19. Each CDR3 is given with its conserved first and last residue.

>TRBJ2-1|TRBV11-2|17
CASSFLAGAYRGNEQFF
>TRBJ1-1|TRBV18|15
CASSPPGGWSTEAFF
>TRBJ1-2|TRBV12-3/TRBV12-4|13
CASSFGQAHGYTF
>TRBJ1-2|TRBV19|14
CASSDGGADYGYTF
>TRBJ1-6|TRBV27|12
CASSPQNSPLHF
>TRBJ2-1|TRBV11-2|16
CASSLEAGGWYNEQFF
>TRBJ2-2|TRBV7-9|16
CASSNPGLTNTGELFF
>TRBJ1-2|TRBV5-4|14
CASSLRAGNYGYTF
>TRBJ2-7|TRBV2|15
CASLPGASGIYEQYF
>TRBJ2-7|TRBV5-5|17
CASSLGVRLAGDYEQYF
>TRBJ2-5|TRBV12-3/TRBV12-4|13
CASSYPGGETQYF
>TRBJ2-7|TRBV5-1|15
CASSPGTGGSSEQYF
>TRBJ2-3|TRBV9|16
CASGLSGGASTDTQYF
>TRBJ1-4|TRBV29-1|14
CSVPRGRGREKLFF
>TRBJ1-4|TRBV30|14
CAWSPGTGYEKLFF
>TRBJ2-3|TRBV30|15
CAWSGTGPSTDTQYF
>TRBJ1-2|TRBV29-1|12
CSVEQGTHGYTF
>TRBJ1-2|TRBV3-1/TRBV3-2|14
CASSQDGQGNGYTF
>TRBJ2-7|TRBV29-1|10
CSVAGNEQYF
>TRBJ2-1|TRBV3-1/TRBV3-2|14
CASSHYVEENEQFF
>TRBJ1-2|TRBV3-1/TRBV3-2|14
CASSLNSRHYGYTF
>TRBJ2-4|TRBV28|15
CASSYGSLAKNIQYF
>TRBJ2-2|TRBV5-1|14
CASSPDRGTGELFF
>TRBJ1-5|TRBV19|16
CATEDRGSTSNQPQHF
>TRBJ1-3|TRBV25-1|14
CASSAIDRGNTIYF
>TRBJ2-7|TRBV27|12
CASRDRIAEQYF
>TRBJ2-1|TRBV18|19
CASSPLPGFSSGSGNEQFF
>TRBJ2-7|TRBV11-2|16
CASSPIRGGPPYEQYF
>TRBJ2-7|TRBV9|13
CASRRGTVGEQYF
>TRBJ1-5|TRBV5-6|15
CASSQGQGGSQPQHF
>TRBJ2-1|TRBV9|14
CASSVSGIAYEQFF
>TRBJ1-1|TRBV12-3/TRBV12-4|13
CASSLWGDTEAFF
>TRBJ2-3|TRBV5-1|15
CASSSTGGRTDTQYF
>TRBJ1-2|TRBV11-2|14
CASSTRDRVYGYTF
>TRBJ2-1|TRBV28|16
CASRPVRGGFVAEQFF
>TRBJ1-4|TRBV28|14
CASSPLGLGEKLFF
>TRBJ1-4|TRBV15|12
CATSRETGKLFF
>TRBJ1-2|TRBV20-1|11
CSANRMQGFTF
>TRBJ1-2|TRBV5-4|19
CASSQGQGQVGLAGYGYTF
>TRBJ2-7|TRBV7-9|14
CASSPGLKNYEQYF
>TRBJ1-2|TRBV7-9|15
CASSFPGQYNYGYTF
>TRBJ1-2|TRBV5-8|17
CASSLRDRKLLAYGYTF
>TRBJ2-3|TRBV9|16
CASSPSGSGLADTQYF
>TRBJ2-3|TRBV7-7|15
CASSLQAGGLDTQYF
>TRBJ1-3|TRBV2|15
CASTADGGSGNTIYF
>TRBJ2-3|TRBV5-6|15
CASSFELEWTDTQYF
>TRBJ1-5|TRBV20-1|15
CSASRFGTDNQPQHF
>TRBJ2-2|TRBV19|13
CASSPPLTGELFF
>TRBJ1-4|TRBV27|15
CASSLARATNEKLFF
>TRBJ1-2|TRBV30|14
CAWSVLEGLEGYTF
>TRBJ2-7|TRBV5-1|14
CASSKLETGYEQYF
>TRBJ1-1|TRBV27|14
CASSLGGGPPEAFF
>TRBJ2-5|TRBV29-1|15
CSVEDRQGAWETQYF
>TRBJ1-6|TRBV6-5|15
CASSYSRTGNSPLHF
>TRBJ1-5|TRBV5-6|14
CASSFGTVDQPQHF